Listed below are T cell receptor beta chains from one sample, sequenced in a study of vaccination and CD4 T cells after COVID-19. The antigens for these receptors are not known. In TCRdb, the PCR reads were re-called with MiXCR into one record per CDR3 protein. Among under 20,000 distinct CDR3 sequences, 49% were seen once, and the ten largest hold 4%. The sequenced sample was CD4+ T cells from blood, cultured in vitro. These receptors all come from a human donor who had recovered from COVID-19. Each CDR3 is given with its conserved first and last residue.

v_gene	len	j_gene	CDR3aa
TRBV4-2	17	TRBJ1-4	CASSQDLTDNWGEKLFF
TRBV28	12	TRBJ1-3	CASSSRRNTIYF
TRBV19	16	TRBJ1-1	CASSRGALGGLSRAFF
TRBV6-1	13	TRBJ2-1	CASSTWPGNEQFF
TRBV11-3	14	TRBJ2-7	CASEPGQGASEQYF
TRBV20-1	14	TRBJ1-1	CSASGQNLNTEAFF
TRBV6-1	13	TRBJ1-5	CASSRNSNQPQHF
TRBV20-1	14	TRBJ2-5	CSAPGLAGPETQYF
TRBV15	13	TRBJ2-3	CATNRGIEDTQYF
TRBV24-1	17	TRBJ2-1	CATSDPDPGHLYNEQFF
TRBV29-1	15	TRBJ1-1	CSAQQGAWEKTEAFF
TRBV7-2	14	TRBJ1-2	CASSSSRGGTGYTF
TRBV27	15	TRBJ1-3	CASSLIPGPGNTIYF
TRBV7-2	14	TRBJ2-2	CASSLLSYTGELFF
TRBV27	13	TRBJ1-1	CASSLGRDASAFF
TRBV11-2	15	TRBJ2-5	CASSLDLGAPETQYF
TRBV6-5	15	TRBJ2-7	CASSYSNRGLDEQYF
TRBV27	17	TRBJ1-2	CASSPRGRTSSSYGYTF
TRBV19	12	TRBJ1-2	CASTREGTGYTF
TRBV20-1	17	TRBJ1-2	CSARAPLGREGEGGYTF
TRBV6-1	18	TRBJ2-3	CASRPGPSGGGSTDTQYF
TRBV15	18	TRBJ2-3	CATSRPSTRLDSTNTQYF
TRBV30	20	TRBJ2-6	CAWSVLFGEPLNSGANVLTF
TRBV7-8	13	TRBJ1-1	CASSFDRATEAFF
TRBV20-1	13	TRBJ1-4	CSTKTPGHEKLFF
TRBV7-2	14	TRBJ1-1	CASSQGTANTEAFF
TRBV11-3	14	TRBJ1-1	CASSFPWGDTEAFF
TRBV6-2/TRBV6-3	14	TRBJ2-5	CASSKLVSGETQYF
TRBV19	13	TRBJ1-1	CASSWAENTEAFF
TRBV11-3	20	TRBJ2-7	CASSGSRGRPTSGKFNEQYF
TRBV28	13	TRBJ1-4	CASSFAGSEKLFF
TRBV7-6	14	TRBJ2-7	CASARQDRVLEQYF
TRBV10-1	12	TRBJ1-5	CASRNRGQPQHF
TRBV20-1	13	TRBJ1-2	CSAGTGWDYGYTF
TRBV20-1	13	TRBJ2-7	CSARVGRDYEQYF
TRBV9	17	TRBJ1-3	CASSVGPLDRVGNTIYF
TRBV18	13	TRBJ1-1	CASSPRGGTEAFF
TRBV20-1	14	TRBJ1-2	CSASGQGATDGYTF
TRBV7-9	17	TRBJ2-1	CASSFGPGQGVWNEQFF
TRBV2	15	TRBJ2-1	CASSLTRLADNEQFF
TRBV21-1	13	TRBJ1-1	CASSERWYTEAFF
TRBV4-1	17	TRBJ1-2	CASSQTDLGLANYGYTF
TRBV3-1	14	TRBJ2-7	CASSQGRVRYEQYF
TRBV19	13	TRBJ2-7	CASSRDRANEQYF
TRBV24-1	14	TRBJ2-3	CATSDAGASDTQYF
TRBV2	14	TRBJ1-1	CASFRGQGGTEAFF
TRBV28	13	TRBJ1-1	CASSFIANTEAFF
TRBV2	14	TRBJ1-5	CASSERGPNQPQHF
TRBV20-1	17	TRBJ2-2	CSAREASGGIVAGELFF
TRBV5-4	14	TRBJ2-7	CASSLAREAHEQYF
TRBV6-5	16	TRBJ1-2	CASSYQQARDYYGYTF
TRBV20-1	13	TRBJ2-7	CSASQGWGYEQYF
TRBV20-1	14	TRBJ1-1	CSAAYRAGNTEAFF
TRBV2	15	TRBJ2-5	CASSEPGTGGETQYF
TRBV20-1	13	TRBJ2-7	CSAGGRGDYEQYF
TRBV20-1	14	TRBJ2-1	CSALSGTSYNEQFF
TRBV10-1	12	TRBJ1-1	CASSEIYTEAFF